The next 6 T cell receptor beta chains were all read from a single sample in a study of Graves' ophthalmopathy and Graves' hyperthyroidism. For repertoire sequencing, the TCR beta CDR3 regions were amplified from RNA transcripts. Second-round multiplex PCR followed a first-round RT-PCR using HTBI primers. TCRdb re-called the multiplex PCR reads through MiXCR, storing one row per CDR3 protein. The sample holds approximately 410,000 distinct CDR3 sequences, roughly 14% seen once. Sample: peripheral blood. All receptors derive from a woman aged 18-35 years with stable Graves' hyperthyroidism.

Remarks on this clonotype: A much larger clone differs from this one at a single base, so this may be a read error. The V and J genes are TRBV7-6 and TRBJ2-5, with 10 bases identical to TRBD2. The CDR3 extends over 17 amino acids. Germline CDR1 SGHVS, CDR2 FNYEAQ. Here the CDR3 reads CASSLDPAAGGRETQDF. In DNA form, the CDR3 reads TGTGCCAGCAGCTTAGATCCCGCAGCGGGGGGGCGGGAGACCCAGGACTTC.

The rearrangement uses TRBV6-1 and TRBJ2-7; D is unresolved. The CDR3 has 14 residues. Germline V gene sequence: CDR1 MNHNS, CDR2 SASEGT. Trimming left V 3 bases short and J 6 bases short, with 15 bases between. The CDR3 reads CASSDTSMSTEQYF. The CDR3 DNA reads as TGTGCCAGCAGTGATACTTCAATGTCGACCGAGCAGTACTTC.

In this sample, this clonotype turned up many times. The V and J genes are TRBV7-9 and TRBJ1-3; the D gene is possibly TRBD1 (6 bases). This CDR3 has 15 amino acids. Germline CDR1 and CDR2: SEHNR and FQNEAQ (reference sequence). V lost 6 bases and J lost 4, with 16 bases in between. The CDR3 loop reads CASRDLTGYGNTIYF. The DNA for the CDR3 is TGTGCCAGCAGAGACCTAACAGGGTACGGAAACACCATATATTTT.

In this sample, this clonotype turned up many times. This chain links TRBV12-3 or TRBV12-4 with TRBJ1-2; D might be TRBD1 (6 bases). The CDR3 runs to 12 residues. V shed 7 bases and J shed 7 bases, with 13 bases lying between them. CDR3 DNA sequence: TGTGCCAGCAAGTTAGCAGGGGTTGGCTACACCTTC. Protein product: CASKLAGVGYTF.

The V call is TRBV4-1, the J call TRBJ1-1; no definite D call. Germline values: CDR1 MGHRA, CDR2 YSYEKL. This CDR3 spans 13 amino acids. Trimming took 4 bases from V and 6 from J, leaving 12 bases between them. In DNA, the CDR3 is TGCGCCAGCAGCCGTCTAGGAGGGTCTGAAGCTTTCTTT. It yields the protein CASSRLGGSEAFF.

At least ten counts were recorded for this clonotype. The chain links TRBV7-3 to TRBJ1-2, with D possibly being TRBD1 (6 bases). Germline CDR1 and CDR2: SGHTA and FQGTGA. V was trimmed by 1 base and J by 6 bases, leaving 12 bases between them. The CDR3 sequence is 14 residues long. The CDR3 spells CASSLSPGADGYTF. The DNA of the CDR3 is TGTGCCAGCAGCTTAAGTCCGGGGGCGGATGGCTACACCTTC. Full variable domain (remainder filled in from reference TRBV7-3 and TRBJ1-2): GAGVSQTPSNKVTEKGKYVELRCDPISGHTALYWYRQSLGQGPEFLIYFQGTGAADDSGLPNDRFFAVRPEGSVSTLKIQRTERGDSAVYLCASSLSPGADGYTFGSGTRLTVV.